This T cell receptor beta chain was recovered during a study of cytomegalovirus exposure and HLA in healthy donors. This CDR3 comprises 14 residues. Germline CDR1 reads SGDLS; CDR2 reads YYNGEE. Trimming left V 0 bases short and J 8 bases short, with 12 bases between. In the PCR, 60 Vbeta and 13 Jbeta primers were used. Assay used: immunoSEQ multiplex PCR; TCRdb lists only in-frame clones, some missing. The sample consists of some 160,000 clones, roughly 77% of them appearing once. The sample comprised PBMCs. The sequence was obtained from a man aged 50-60 years in good health and CMV-seropositive. This chain joins TRBV9 and TRBJ2-1; no clear D gene. The chain's CDR3 is CASSVEPGMDEQFF. CDR3 nucleotides: TGTGCCAGCAGCGTAGAACCTGGCATGGATGAGCAGTTCTTC.